Below, 13 T cell receptor beta chains from the same sample are listed, as sequenced in a study of T cells in Graves' hyperthyroidism and ophthalmopathy. Using RNA transcripts as the source, TCR beta CDR3 regions were amplified. With the HTBI primer set, the TCR CDR3 went through a first round of RT-PCR. TCRdb redid the calling of the multiplex PCR reads with MiXCR, one entry per CDR3 protein. Of around 400,000 distinct CDR3 sequences in the sample, approximately 16% were seen once. The material sequenced was blood. Receptor source: an older woman with Graves' ophthalmopathy.

The V and J genes are TRBV19 and TRBJ1-5, with D possibly TRBD1 on 5 matching bases. V lost 4 bases and J 0 bases, leaving 7 bases between the germline ends. This CDR3 is 14 amino acids long. CDR1 and CDR2 from the germline V gene are LNHDA and SQIVND (reference sequence). CDR3 nucleotide sequence: TGTGCCAGTAGTACCCAGGGTAGCAATCAGCCCCAGCATTTT. The encoded protein is CASSTQGSNQPQHF.

This clonotype was seen ten or more times. The rearrangement uses TRBV27 and TRBJ2-1; 7 nucleotides align to TRBD1. The CDR3 contains 16 residues. Germline V gene data show CDR1 as MNHEY and CDR2 as SMNVEV (reference sequence). J was trimmed by 1 base and V by 2 bases; bases with no gene match: 5. The CDR3 loop is CASSLMTGKSYNEQFF. CDR3 bases: TGTGCCAGCAGTTTAATGACAGGGAAATCCTACAATGAGCAGTTCTTC.

This clonotype was observed a few times. V is TRBV6-5 and J is TRBJ2-3, with D unclear. This CDR3 contains 13 residues. Trimming left V 0 bases short and J 4 bases short, with 5 bases between. Looked up from germline, CDR1 is MNHEY and CDR2 is SVGAGI. This CDR3 reads CASSYSGSDTQYF. CDR3 bases: TGTGCCAGCAGTTACTCGGGTTCAGATACGCAGTATTTT.

The chain employs TRBV28 and TRBJ1-4, with TRBD1 identical over 10 bases. Germline V gives CDR1 MDHEN, CDR2 SYDVKM. The CDR3 loop spans 16 amino acids. V shed 3 bases and J 7 bases; nucleotides not matched to a gene: 8. The CDR3: CASSLGPRTGGEKLFF. The CDR3 nucleotides read TGTGCCAGCAGTTTGGGACCCAGGACAGGGGGTGAAAAACTGTTTTTT.

The sample holds a few counts of this clonotype. J is TRBJ1-2 and V is TRBV9; 9 positions match TRBD1. CDR1 and CDR2 from the germline V gene are SGDLS and YYNGEE. The CDR3 consists of 16 residues. With 3 bases clipped from V and 7 bases from J, the junction kept 13 bases outside the gene matches. CDR3 nucleotide sequence: TGTGCCAGCAGCGGACTAAAACCGGGACAGGGTATTGGCTACACCTTC. Translating it yields CASSGLKPGQGIGYTF.

The sample holds many counts of this clonotype. The chain employs TRBV5-1 and TRBJ2-3, with D possibly matching TRBD1 (6 bases). Per the germline V gene, CDR1 is SGHRS and CDR2 is YFSETQ. The CDR3 spans 15 residues. V was pared by 1 base and J by 0 bases, with 9 bases between. This CDR3 reads CASSLPGQSTDTQYF. Written as DNA, the CDR3 is TGCGCCAGCAGCTTGCCGGGACAAAGCACAGATACGCAGTATTTT.

This clonotype was seen ten or more times. The chain combines TRBV6-1 with TRBJ2-7; 8 bases are a match to TRBD2. The CDR3 totals 15 residues. Germline V gene sequence: CDR1 MNHNS, CDR2 SASEGT. J gave up 2 bases and V 5 bases, and 8 bases lay outside the gene matches. The CDR3 is CASSTESGRAYEQYF. As DNA, the CDR3 is TGTGCCAGCAGTACCGAGAGCGGGAGAGCCTACGAGCAGTACTTC.

This chain joins TRBV10-3 and TRBJ2-2; TRBD2 matches at 7 bases. The germline CDR1 and CDR2 sequences are ENHRY and SYGVKD. The CDR3 runs to 19 residues. The trim removed 0 bases at V and 3 bases at J, leaving 13 bases unmatched. The CDR3 loop reads CAISESGSGAFLDTGELFF. The CDR3 region has the DNA TGTGCCATCAGTGAGTCAGGAAGCGGGGCCTTCTTGGACACCGGGGAGCTGTTTTTT.

This clonotype was observed at least ten times. The V and J genes are TRBV10-3 and TRBJ1-2, with 10 bases identical to TRBD1. The germline CDR1 and CDR2 sequences are ENHRY and SYGVKD. The CDR3 is made up of 13 amino acids. Trimming at V came to 4 bases and at J to 6 bases, leaving 2 bases not matched to a gene. This chain's CDR3 is CAISAGTGDGYTF. CDR3 coding DNA: TGTGCCATCAGTGCCGGGACAGGGGATGGCTACACCTTC.

The V call is TRBV4-1, the J call TRBJ2-7; D unclear. The CDR3 has 14 residues. Germline lookup yields CDR1 MGHRA and CDR2 YSYEKL. Trimming left V 3 bases short and J 0 bases short, with 9 bases between. Here the CDR3 reads CASSHAMRSYEQYF. CDR3 in DNA: TGCGCCAGCAGCCATGCGATGCGCTCCTACGAGCAGTACTTC.

This clonotype was detected once. The gene calls are TRBV7-3 and TRBJ2-1, with 8 bases that match TRBD2. V gave up 1 base and J gave up 4 bases; unmatched junction bases: 3. The CDR3 contains 15 residues. CDR1 is SGHTA and CDR2 is FQGTGA in the germline V gene. The chain's CDR3 is CASSLISGEYNEQFF. As DNA, the CDR3 is TGTGCCAGCAGCTTAATTAGCGGGGAATACAATGAGCAGTTCTTC.

This clonotype was observed at least ten times. The J gene is TRBJ1-1, the V gene TRBV5-1; the D gene is possibly TRBD1 (6 bases). V lost 0 bases, J lost 4 bases, and 16 bases lay in between. The germline gives CDR1 SGHRS, CDR2 YFSETQ. The CDR3 is 16 amino acids. The chain's CDR3 is CASSLVAGAGSTEAFF. CDR3 DNA: TGCGCCAGCAGCTTGGTTGCAGGGGCGGGGTCCACTGAAGCTTTCTTT.

The J gene is TRBJ2-1, the V gene TRBV4-2; the D gene is possibly TRBD2 (6 bases). The CDR3 loop spans 17 amino acids. Trimming shortened V by 5 bases and J by 9 bases, and 26 bases separated the two germline ends. Germline values: CDR1 LGHNA, CDR2 YNFKEQ. CDR3 in amino acids: CASSKSKAGTDKGEQFF. The CDR3 nucleotides are TGTGCCAGCAGCAAGAGCAAAGCCGGGACTGACAAGGGTGAGCAGTTCTTC.